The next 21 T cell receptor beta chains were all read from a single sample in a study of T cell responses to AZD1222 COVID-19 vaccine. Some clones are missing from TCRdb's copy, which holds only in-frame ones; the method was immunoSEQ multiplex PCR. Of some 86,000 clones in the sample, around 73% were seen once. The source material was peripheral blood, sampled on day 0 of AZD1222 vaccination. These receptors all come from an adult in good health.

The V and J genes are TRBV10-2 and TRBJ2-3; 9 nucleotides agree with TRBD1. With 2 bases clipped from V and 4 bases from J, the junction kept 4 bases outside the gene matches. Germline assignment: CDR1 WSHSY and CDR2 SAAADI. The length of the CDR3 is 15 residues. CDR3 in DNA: TGCGCCAGCAGTGAGCTAGGACAGGGGCCAGATACGCAGTATTTT. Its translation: CASSELGQGPDTQYF.

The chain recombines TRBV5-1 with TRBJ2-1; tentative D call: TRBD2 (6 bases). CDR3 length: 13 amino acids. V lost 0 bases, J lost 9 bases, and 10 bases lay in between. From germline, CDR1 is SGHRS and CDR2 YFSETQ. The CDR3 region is CASSLVWGGEQFF. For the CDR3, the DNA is TGCGCCAGCAGCTTGGTCTGGGGAGGTGAGCAGTTCTTC.

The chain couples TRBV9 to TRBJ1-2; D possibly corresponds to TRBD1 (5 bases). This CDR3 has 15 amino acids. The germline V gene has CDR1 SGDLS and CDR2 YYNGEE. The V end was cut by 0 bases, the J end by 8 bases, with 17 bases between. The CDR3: CASSVEPHRAGGYTF. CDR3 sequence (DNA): TGTGCCAGCAGCGTAGAACCACACCGGGCAGGGGGCTACACCTTC.

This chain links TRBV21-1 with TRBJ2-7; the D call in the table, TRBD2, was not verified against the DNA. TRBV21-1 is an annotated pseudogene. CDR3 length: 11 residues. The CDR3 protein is CASSDSYEQYF. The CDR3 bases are TGTGCCAGCAGCGACTCTTACGAGCAGTACTTC.

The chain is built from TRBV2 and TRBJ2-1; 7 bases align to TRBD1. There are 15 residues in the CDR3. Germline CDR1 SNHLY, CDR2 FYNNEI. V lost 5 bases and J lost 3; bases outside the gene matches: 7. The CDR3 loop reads CASSRDRVGYNEQFF. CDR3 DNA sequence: TGTGCCAGCAGTCGAGACAGGGTAGGCTACAATGAGCAGTTCTTC.

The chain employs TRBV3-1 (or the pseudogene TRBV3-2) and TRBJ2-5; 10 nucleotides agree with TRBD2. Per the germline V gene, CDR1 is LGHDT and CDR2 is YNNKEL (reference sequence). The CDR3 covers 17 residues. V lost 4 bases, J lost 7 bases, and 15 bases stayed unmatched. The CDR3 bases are TGTGCCAGCAGCCGGGGCGGGGTAGCGGGAGGTGCGGGGACCCAGTACTTC. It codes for CASSRGGVAGGAGTQYF.

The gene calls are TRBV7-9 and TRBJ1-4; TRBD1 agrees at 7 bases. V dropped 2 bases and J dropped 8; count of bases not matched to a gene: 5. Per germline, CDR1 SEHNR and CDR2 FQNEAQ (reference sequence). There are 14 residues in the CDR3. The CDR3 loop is CASSLRGTEEKLFF. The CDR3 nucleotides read TGTGCCAGCAGCTTAAGAGGGACAGAGGAAAAACTGTTTTTT. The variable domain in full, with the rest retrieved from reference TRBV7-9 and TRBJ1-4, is DTGVSQNPRHKITKRGQNVTFRCDPISEHNRLYWYRQTLGQGPEFLTYFQNEAQLEKSRLLSDRFSAERPKGSFSTLEIQRTEQGDSAMYLCASSLRGTEEKLFFGSGTQLSVL.

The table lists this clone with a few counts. Written as DNA, the CDR3 is TGCGCCAGCAGCTTGGAGGGGACTAGCGGAAAAGAGACCCAGTACTTC. Translation: CASSLEGTSGKETQYF. The chain links TRBV5-1 to TRBJ2-5, with TRBD2 identical over 11 bases. Per germline, CDR1 SGHRS and CDR2 YFSETQ. CDR3 length equals 16 residues. The V gene end was trimmed by 0 bases and the J gene end by 3 bases; junction bases not matched to a gene: 4.

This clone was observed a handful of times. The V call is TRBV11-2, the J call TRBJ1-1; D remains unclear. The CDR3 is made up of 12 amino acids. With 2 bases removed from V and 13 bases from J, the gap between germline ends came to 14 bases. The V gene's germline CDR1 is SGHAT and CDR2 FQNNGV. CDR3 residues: CASSLQAGKDFF. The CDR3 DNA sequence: TGTGCCAGCAGCTTACAGGCAGGCAAGGATTTCTTT.

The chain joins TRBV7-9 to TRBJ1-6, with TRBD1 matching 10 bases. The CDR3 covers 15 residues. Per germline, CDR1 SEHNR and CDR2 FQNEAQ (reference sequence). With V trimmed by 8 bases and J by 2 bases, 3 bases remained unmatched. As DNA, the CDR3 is TGTGCCAGCGGGACAGGGGTGACCTATAATTCACCCCTCCACTTT. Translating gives CASGTGVTYNSPLHF.

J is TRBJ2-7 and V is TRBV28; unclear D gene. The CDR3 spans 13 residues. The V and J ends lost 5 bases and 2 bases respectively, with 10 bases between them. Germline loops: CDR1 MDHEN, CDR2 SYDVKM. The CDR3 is CASSTPQAYEQYF. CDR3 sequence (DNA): TGTGCCAGCAGTACCCCCCAGGCCTACGAGCAGTACTTC.

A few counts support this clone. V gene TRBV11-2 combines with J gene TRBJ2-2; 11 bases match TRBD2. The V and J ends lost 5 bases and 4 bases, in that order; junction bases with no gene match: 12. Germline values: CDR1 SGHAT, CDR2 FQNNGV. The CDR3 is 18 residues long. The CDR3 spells CASSPRPGTSGSTGELFF. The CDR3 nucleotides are TGTGCCAGCAGCCCTCGCCCCGGGACTAGCGGATCCACCGGGGAGCTGTTTTTT.

The chain's CDR3 is CASSPAPDRSYEQYF. For the CDR3, the DNA is TGTGCCAGCAGCCCGGCCCCGGACAGATCGTACGAGCAGTACTTC. The chain has TRBV7-2 and TRBJ2-7, with D possibly being TRBD1 (6 bases). The CDR3 contains 15 residues. From germline, CDR1 is SGHTA and CDR2 FQGNSA. Trimming took 5 bases from V and 4 from J, leaving 18 bases between them.

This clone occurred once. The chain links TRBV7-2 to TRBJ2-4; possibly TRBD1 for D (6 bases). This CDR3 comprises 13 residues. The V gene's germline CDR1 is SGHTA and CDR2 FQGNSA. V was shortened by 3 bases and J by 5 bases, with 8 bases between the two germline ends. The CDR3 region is CASSLGHQNIQYF. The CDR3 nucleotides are TGTGCCAGCAGCTTGGGACATCAAAACATTCAGTACTTC.

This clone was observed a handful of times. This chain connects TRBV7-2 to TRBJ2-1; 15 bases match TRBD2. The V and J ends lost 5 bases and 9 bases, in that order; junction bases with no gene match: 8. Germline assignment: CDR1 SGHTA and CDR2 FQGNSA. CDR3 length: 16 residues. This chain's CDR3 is CASSAGLAGGRGEQFF. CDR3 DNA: TGTGCCAGCAGCGCGGGACTAGCGGGAGGACGGGGTGAGCAGTTCTTC.

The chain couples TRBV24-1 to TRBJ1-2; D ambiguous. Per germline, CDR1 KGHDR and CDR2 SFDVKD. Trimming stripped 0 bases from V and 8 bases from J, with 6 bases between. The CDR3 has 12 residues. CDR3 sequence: CATSDLLGGYTF. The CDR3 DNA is TGTGCCACCAGTGATTTGCTGGGAGGCTACACCTTC.

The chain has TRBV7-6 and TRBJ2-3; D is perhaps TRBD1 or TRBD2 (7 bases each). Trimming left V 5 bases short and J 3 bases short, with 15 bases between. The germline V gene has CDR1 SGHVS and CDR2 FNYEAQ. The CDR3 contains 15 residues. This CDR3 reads CASSPLRGGTDTQYF. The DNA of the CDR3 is TGTGCCAGCAGCCCTCTCAGGGGGGGGACAGATACGCAGTATTTT.

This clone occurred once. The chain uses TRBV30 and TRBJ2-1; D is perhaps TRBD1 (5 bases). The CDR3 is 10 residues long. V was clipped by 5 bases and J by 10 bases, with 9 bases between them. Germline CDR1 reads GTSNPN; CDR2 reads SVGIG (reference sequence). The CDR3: CAWGWTEQFF. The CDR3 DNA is TGTGCCTGGGGGTGGACAGAGCAGTTCTTC.

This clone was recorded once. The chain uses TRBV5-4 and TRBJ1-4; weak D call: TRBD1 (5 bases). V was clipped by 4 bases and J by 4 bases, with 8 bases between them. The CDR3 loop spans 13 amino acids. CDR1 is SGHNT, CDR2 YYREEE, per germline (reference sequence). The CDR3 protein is CASSTGLNEKLFF. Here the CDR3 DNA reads TGTGCCAGCAGCACGGGACTTAATGAAAAACTGTTTTTT. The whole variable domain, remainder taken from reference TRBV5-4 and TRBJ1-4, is ETGVTQSPTHLIKTRGQQVTLRCSSQSGHNTVSWYQQALGQGPQFIFQYYREEENGRGNFPPRFSGLQFPNYSSELNVNALELDDSALYLCASSTGLNEKLFFGSGTQLSVL.

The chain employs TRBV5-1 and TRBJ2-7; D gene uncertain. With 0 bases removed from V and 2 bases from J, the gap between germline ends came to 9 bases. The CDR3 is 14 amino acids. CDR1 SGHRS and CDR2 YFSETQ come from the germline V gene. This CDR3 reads CASSLGVRTYEQYF. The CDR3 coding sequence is TGCGCCAGCAGCTTGGGGGTAAGGACCTACGAGCAGTACTTC.

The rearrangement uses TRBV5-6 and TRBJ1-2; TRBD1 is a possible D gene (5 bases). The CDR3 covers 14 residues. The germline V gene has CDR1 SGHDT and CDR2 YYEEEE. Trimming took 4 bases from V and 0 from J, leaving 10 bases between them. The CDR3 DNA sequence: TGTGCCAGCAGCAGGGGCTACTCTAACTATGGCTACACCTTC. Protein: CASSRGYSNYGYTF.